This T cell receptor beta chain stems from a study of T-cell memory formation after mild COVID-19. Findings and caveats of the study: There was no confirmation that second-wave clones peaking on day 37 were SARS-CoV-2 specific. CD4+ contracting clones lay mainly in CM and EM, CD8+ ones in EMRA. Memory sampled before infection contained some responding clones, suggesting cross-reactive memory joined.

This clonotype occurred a few times. Its antigen is as yet unknown. The CDR3 covers 15 residues. Germline values: CDR1 LGHNA, CDR2 YNFKEQ. The V end lost 0 bases, the J end lost 6 bases, and 15 bases lay between the germline ends. With constant-segment primers, 5'RACE yielded cDNA libraries of TCR alpha and TCR beta that carried sample barcodes and UMIs. Each CDR3 protein gets one entry after TCRdb re-called the 5' RACE reads with MiXCR. The repertoire consists of hundreds of thousands of distinct CDR3 sequences, with approximately 15% occurring once and the leading ten covering 22%. The rearrangement links TRBV4-2 to TRBJ2-7; D may be TRBD2 (5 bases). The receptor was isolated from a young man who had mild COVID-19 (a few samples of this study predate the infection). Cell type and time point are not known. Input material: PBMCs or a T cell subset sorted from them (not recorded which). CDR3 amino acids: CASSQDTGEGREQYF. CDR3 bases: TGTGCCAGCAGCCAAGATACCGGGGAAGGGCGCGAGCAGTACTTC.